These 11 T cell receptor beta chains came from one sample sequenced in a study of vaccination effects on CD4 cells after COVID-19. These receptors lack a known antigen. Following an approximately ten-day culture, CD4+ T cells were purified. Method: immunoSEQ multiplex PCR; TCRdb's copy keeps in-frame clones and lacks some. The data show over 45,000 clones, 67% seen once. Specimen: CD4+ T cells from PBMCs cultured without peptide, collected before COVID-19 vaccination. The receptors originated from a human donor who received a COVID-19 vaccine.

V usage is TRBV30 and J usage is TRBJ1-5; a possible D gene is TRBD1 (5 bases). The CDR3 sequence is 15 residues long. Germline CDR1 GTSNPN, CDR2 SVGIG (reference sequence). The V end lost 0 bases, the J end lost 5 bases, and 14 bases lay between the germline ends. This chain's CDR3 is CAWSVQSVGDQPQHF. CDR3 bases: TGTGCCTGGAGTGTACAAAGTGTGGGGGATCAGCCCCAGCATTTT.

The rearrangement links TRBV21-1 to TRBJ1-3; the D segment call TRBD1 is taken from the table without a DNA check. TRBV21-1 is designated a pseudogene. This CDR3 region has 14 residues. CDR3 sequence reads: CASTPGGSGNTIYF. In DNA, the CDR3 is TGTGCCAGCACCCCAGGGGGCTCTGGAAACACCATATATTTT.

This clone appeared a single time. The chain joins TRBV28 to TRBJ2-1; 9 bases match TRBD2. V dropped 3 bases and J dropped 6; count of bases not matched to a gene: 6. The CDR3 loop spans 15 amino acids. Germline CDR1 is MDHEN and CDR2 is SYDVKM. The CDR3 DNA follows: TGTGCCAGCAGTTTGGGCGGGAGGGCCTTCAATGAGCAGTTCTTC. Translated, it gives CASSLGGRAFNEQFF.

The rearrangement joins TRBV27 to TRBJ2-2, with 12 bases identical to TRBD1. J was trimmed by 1 base and V by 6 bases; bases with no gene match: 12. The CDR3 spans 19 residues. Germline V lookup: CDR1 MNHEY, CDR2 SMNVEV (reference sequence). CDR3 region: CASRLSGTGGAVNTGELFF. As DNA, the CDR3 is TGTGCCAGCAGGCTATCCGGGACAGGGGGCGCGGTGAACACCGGGGAGCTGTTTTTT.

The gene calls are TRBV7-2 and TRBJ1-5, with no clear D. Trimming removed 5 bases from V and 0 bases from J, with 14 bases in between. CDR1 is SGHTA and CDR2 is FQGNSA in the germline V gene. The CDR3 is made up of 16 amino acids. The CDR3 sequence: CASSPTEASSNQPQHF. CDR3 DNA: TGTGCCAGCAGCCCCACAGAGGCTTCTAGCAATCAGCCCCAGCATTTT.

The sample holds a few counts of this clone. The chain employs TRBV29-1 and TRBJ1-2; 8 nucleotides agree with TRBD1. Unmatched junction bases numbered 13, after V lost 6 bases and J lost 4 bases. Germline CDR1 is SQVTM and CDR2 is ANQGSEA. The CDR3 loop spans 15 amino acids. CDR3 nucleotides: TGCAGCGTCCATGAGCCCGGGACAGGACTCTATGGCTACACCTTC. It specifies CSVHEPGTGLYGYTF.

This clone showed up just once. The V gene is TRBV4-2, the J gene TRBJ1-3; no firm D call. Germline V lookup: CDR1 LGHNA, CDR2 YNFKEQ. V lost 0 bases to trimming and J lost 0 bases, with 18 bases between them. This CDR3 region has 19 residues. In nucleotides, the CDR3 is TGTGCCAGCAGCCAAGAACTAGGAGGGCTCCTAAGCTCTGGAAACACCATATATTTT. It specifies CASSQELGGLLSSGNTIYF.

Only one count was recorded for this clone. Other DNA sequences in the same sample also yield this CDR3. The rearrangement uses TRBV29-1 and TRBJ2-2, with 9 positions matching TRBD1. Germline V gives CDR1 SQVTM, CDR2 ANQGSEA. The CDR3 is 14 amino acids. J was trimmed by 3 bases and V by 4 bases; bases with no gene match: 3. This CDR3 is CSVGQGGYTGELFF. The CDR3, as DNA: TGCAGCGTTGGACAGGGGGGCTACACCGGGGAGCTGTTTTTT.

This clone was picked up a small number of times. The chain uses TRBV2 and TRBJ1-1; TRBD1 matches 7 bases. CDR3 length: 13 residues. Per germline, CDR1 SNHLY and CDR2 FYNNEI. The ends lost 6 bases at V and 5 bases at J; junction bases unmatched: 6. In DNA form, the CDR3 reads TGTGCCAGCAGGACAGGGTGGGAAACTGAAGCTTTCTTT. Translation gives CASRTGWETEAFF.

CDR3 amino acids: CASSLAGNTGELFF. The DNA of the CDR3 is TGTGCCAGCAGCTTAGCGGGTAACACCGGGGAGCTGTTTTTT. J is TRBJ2-2 and V is TRBV7-2; D uncertain. Per germline, CDR1 SGHTA and CDR2 FQGNSA. The CDR3 loop spans 14 amino acids. V was pared by 0 bases and J by 2 bases, with 4 bases between.

This chain joins TRBV5-6 and TRBJ1-1, with unresolved D. Germline CDR1 reads SGHDT; CDR2 reads YYEEEE. The CDR3 sequence is 14 residues long. Trimming left V 1 base short and J 2 bases short, with 9 bases between. The DNA of the CDR3 is TGTGCCAGCAGCTTGCCCGGTGGTAACACTGAAGCTTTCTTT. It yields the protein CASSLPGGNTEAFF.